The present T cell receptor beta chain was sequenced within a study of blood T cell repertoires in COVID-19. This table comes from immunoSEQ multiplex PCR, and its TCRdb copy is limited to in-frame clones, with some not included. This table has under 200,000 clones, roughly 75% appearing once. Germline values: CDR1 LGHDT, CDR2 YNNKEL (reference sequence). V lost 1 base to trimming and J lost 12 bases; unmatched junction nucleotides: 12. The CDR3 consists of 15 residues. The V gene is TRBV3-1 (or the pseudogene TRBV3-2), the J gene TRBJ2-1, with 7 positions matching TRBD1. Input material: peripheral blood. This TCR was recovered from a man between 70 and 80 years old with active or convalescent COVID-19. In DNA, the CDR3 is TGTGCCAGCAGCCAAGGACAGGGAAGCGGAGAAAGGCAGTTCTTC. It specifies CASSQGQGSGERQFF.